Following are 2 T cell receptor beta chains from one sample sequenced in a study of PD-1 blockade in classical Hodgkin lymphoma. All patients relapsed after autologous stem cell transplantation, and brentuximab vedotin exposure varied. Profiling relied on immunoSEQ multiplex PCR, and the TCRdb table lists in-frame clones only, not all of them. The repertoire has 100,000 or so clones, 75% to 90% of them found once; the top ten carry around 7%. The starting material was peripheral blood mononuclear cells (PBMCs), obtained before the second cycle of nivolumab. Every receptor here comes from a human donor with classical Hodgkin lymphoma.

The DNA of the CDR3 is TGTGCCAGCAGCTTGAAGGGAGGGAGACCTGATGAAGCTTTCTTT. It codes for CASSLKGGRPDEAFF. This chain uses TRBV7-9 with TRBJ1-1; D gene unclear. CDR1 is SEHNR, CDR2 FQNEAQ, per germline (reference sequence). Trimming removed 3 bases from V and 7 bases from J, with 18 bases in between. The CDR3 is 15 amino acids.

J is TRBJ2-7 and V is TRBV7-9; 8 bases are shared with TRBD1. The germline V gene has CDR1 SEHNR and CDR2 FQNEAQ (reference sequence). Unmatched junction bases numbered 5, after V lost 3 bases and J lost 1 base. The CDR3 runs 15 residues. The CDR3 bases are TGTGCCAGCAGCTTGATTGGGACAGGATCCTACGAGCAGTACTTC. Translated, it gives CASSLIGTGSYEQYF.